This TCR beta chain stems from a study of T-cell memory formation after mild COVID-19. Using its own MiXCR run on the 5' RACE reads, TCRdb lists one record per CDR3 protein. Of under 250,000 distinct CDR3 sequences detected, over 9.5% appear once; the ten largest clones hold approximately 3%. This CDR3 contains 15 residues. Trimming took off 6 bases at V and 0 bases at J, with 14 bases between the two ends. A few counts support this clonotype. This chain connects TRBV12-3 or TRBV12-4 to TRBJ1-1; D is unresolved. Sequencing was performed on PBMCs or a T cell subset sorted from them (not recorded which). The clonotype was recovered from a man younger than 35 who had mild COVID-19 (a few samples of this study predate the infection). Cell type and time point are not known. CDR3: CASRPAVRMNTEAFF. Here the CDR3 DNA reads TGTGCCAGCAGACCGGCGGTCCGAATGAACACTGAAGCTTTCTTT.